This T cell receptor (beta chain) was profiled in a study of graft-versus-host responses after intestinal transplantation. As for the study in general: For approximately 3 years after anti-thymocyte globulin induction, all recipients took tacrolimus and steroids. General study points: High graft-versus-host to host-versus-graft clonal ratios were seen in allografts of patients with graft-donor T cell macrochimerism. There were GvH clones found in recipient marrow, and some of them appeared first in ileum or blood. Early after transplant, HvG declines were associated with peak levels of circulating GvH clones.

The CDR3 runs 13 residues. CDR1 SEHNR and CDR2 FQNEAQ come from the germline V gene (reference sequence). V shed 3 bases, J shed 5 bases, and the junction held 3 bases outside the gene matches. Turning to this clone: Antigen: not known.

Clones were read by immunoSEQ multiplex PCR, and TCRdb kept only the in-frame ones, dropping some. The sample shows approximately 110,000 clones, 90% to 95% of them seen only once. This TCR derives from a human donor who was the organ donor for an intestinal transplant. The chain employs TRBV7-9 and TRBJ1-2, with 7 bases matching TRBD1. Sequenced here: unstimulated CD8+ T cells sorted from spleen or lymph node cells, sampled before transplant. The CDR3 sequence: CASSLNRGYGYTF. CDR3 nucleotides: TGTGCCAGCAGCTTGAACAGGGGATATGGCTACACCTTC.